This T cell receptor (beta chain) came from a study of response to subunit inactivated influenza vaccine (dated by TCRdb to the late 2010s). For context, the study as a whole: To follow how T cells responded to a trivalent subunit inactivated influenza vaccine, the researchers relied on deep quantitative profiling of the T cell receptor repertoire. General study outcomes and caveats: The authors suggested that each seasonal influenza vaccination may recruit only a limited number of new T cells.

The library was obtained by RT-PCR. TCRdb shows the sequencer as Illumina HiSeq 2500. TCRdb took the public reads, trimmed them with fastp at Q25, ran MiXCR for clone calling and kept in-frame beta chains. Under each unique CDR3 protein, matching rows form one entry showing the most common genes and DNA. This sample has approximately 520,000 distinct CDR3 sequences in its table, and about 15% of those were observed once. The top ten clonotypes cover 2.5% to 3.5% of the sample. Comments on this clonotype: It lacks a known antigen. The input lacks base qualities; no much larger clone sits a single base away.

The CDR3 numbers 14 residues from cysteine through phenylalanine. The sequence is cut down to CDR3 DNA, 42 bases in frame from base 1. V and J are trimmed by 5 bases and 4 bases, and the gene matches miss 3 bases of the junction. The chain joins TRBV12-3 or TRBV12-4 to TRBJ2-5; 11 bases in between match TRBD1. The material sequenced was CD4+ T cells sorted from PBMCs, taken around 2 years after vaccination. The sequence was obtained from a man aged 45 to 70 who received an inactivated influenza vaccine. Donor details come from another sample of the same person, matched by shared clones. The encoded CDR3 is CASSRDRGSETQYF. In nucleotide form, the sequence is TGTGCCAGCAGTCGGGACAGGGGGTCAGAGACCCAGTACTTC.